Each of the 17 T cell receptor beta chains below was sequenced from the same sample in a study of control samples from healthy donors and cancer patients. Method: immunoSEQ multiplex PCR; TCRdb's copy keeps in-frame clones and lacks some. This sample carries about 31,000 clones, approximately 93% of them seen once, and the ten largest clones take just over 6.5%. Material for sequencing was blood. Source of these receptors: a man aged 60 to 75 in good health.

The chain carries TRBV10-3 and TRBJ1-1; 8 bases agree with TRBD1. V shed 6 bases, J shed 4 bases, and the junction held 1 base outside the gene matches. Germline CDR1 ENHRY, CDR2 SYGVKD. This CDR3 contains 12 residues. The chain's CDR3 is CAIRTGGTEAFF. CDR3 DNA: TGTGCCATCAGAACAGGGGGCACTGAAGCTTTCTTT.

The chain is built from TRBV7-2 and TRBJ1-1; possible D gene TRBD1, 6 bases. Germline values: CDR1 SGHTA, CDR2 FQGNSA. The CDR3 sequence is 13 residues long. V was pared by 5 bases and J by 8 bases, with 15 bases between. The DNA of the CDR3 is TGTGCCAGCAGCCCAGACAGGAACATCGAAGCTTTCTTT. Translated: CASSPDRNIEAFF.

The chain is built from TRBV25-1 and TRBJ2-7; D call uncertain. V was trimmed by 7 bases and J by 1 base, leaving 20 bases between them. Germline V CDR1 and CDR2: MGHDK, SYGVNS. This CDR3 comprises 16 residues. The CDR3: CASTPPGADTSYEQYF. In DNA, the CDR3 is TGTGCCAGCACCCCTCCAGGCGCCGACACTTCCTACGAGCAGTACTTC.

This clone was seen only once. The chain carries TRBV30 and TRBJ1-2, with 8 bases aligning to TRBD1. The CDR3 loop spans 16 amino acids. Germline V gene data show CDR1 as GTSNPN and CDR2 as SVGIG (reference sequence). V lost 4 bases and J lost 4; bases outside the gene matches: 14. CDR3 bases: TGTGCCTGGAACCGAATACACAGGGGGAAGGGCTATGGCTACACCTTC. This gives the protein CAWNRIHRGKGYGYTF.

Only one count was recorded for this clone. The chain employs TRBV4-3 and TRBJ1-2, with D possibly matching TRBD1 (5 bases). Germline CDR1 is LGHNA and CDR2 is YSLEER. Trimming removed 1 base at V and 5 bases at J, with 14 bases between. The CDR3 spans 15 residues. The CDR3 DNA reads as TGCGCCAGCAGCCAAGGCCCGGTTGACAGATATGGCTACACCTTC. This translates into CASSQGPVDRYGYTF.

The chain is built from TRBV19 and TRBJ2-7, with D perhaps TRBD2 (6 bases). This CDR3 has 16 residues. V dropped 4 bases and J dropped 0 bases, with 16 bases sitting between them. The germline gives CDR1 LNHDA, CDR2 SQIVND (reference sequence). This CDR3 is CASSNPEGFGSYEQYF. In DNA, the CDR3 is TGTGCCAGTAGTAACCCGGAGGGGTTTGGCTCCTACGAGCAGTACTTC.

This clone has just one count. The chain links TRBV6-1 to TRBJ1-2; the D gene is possibly TRBD1 (6 bases). Germline V gene data show CDR1 as MNHNS and CDR2 as SASEGT. The CDR3 consists of 16 residues. The V end lost 4 bases, the J end lost 6 bases, and 21 bases lay between the germline ends. Here the CDR3 DNA reads TGTGCCAGCAGTGCCATCCAAGGGGGTATGCGGCATGGCTACACCTTC. It is translated as CASSAIQGGMRHGYTF.

V is TRBV5-6 and J is TRBJ2-6; D ambiguous. The germline V gene has CDR1 SGHDT and CDR2 YYEEEE. V lost 1 base and J 0 bases, leaving 17 bases between the germline ends. The CDR3 contains 19 residues. This CDR3 reads CASSLRLSLVTSGANVLTF. The CDR3 DNA is TGTGCCAGCAGCTTGAGACTCTCCCTTGTCACCTCTGGGGCCAACGTCCTGACTTTC.

This chain links TRBV3-1 (or the pseudogene TRBV3-2) with TRBJ1-1, with 8 bases identical to TRBD1. The germline V gene encodes CDR1 LGHDT and CDR2 YNNKEL (reference sequence). V was pared by 1 base and J by 5 bases, with 6 bases of the junction left unmatched. The CDR3 is made up of 15 amino acids. The CDR3 nucleotides are TGTGCCAGCAGCCAAGCTACAGGGGGATGGACTGAAGCTTTCTTT. It is translated as CASSQATGGWTEAFF.

The chain uses TRBV6-6 and TRBJ2-3; D remains unclear. Germline V gene data show CDR1 as MNHNY and CDR2 as SVGAGI (reference sequence). This CDR3 has 17 amino acids. Trimming left V 5 bases short and J 0 bases short, with 18 bases between. The CDR3 here is CASSPPGGPTSTDTQYF. Here the CDR3 DNA reads TGTGCCAGCAGTCCCCCCGGCGGCCCTACTAGCACAGATACGCAGTATTTT.

This clone turned up a few times. The chain employs TRBV6-5 and TRBJ2-2; 9 nucleotides agree with TRBD1. The V segment lost 5 bases and the J segment 6 bases; nucleotides outside the gene matches: 4. Germline CDR1 and CDR2: MNHEY and SVGAGI. CDR3 size: 14 residues. This CDR3 is CASSRDRAAGELFF. CDR3 sequence (DNA): TGTGCCAGCAGTCGGGACAGGGCGGCCGGGGAGCTGTTTTTT.

The chain combines TRBV7-2 with TRBJ1-6; 7 bases match TRBD1. The germline gives CDR1 SGHTA, CDR2 FQGNSA. V was pared by 1 base and J by 6 bases, with 6 bases of the junction left unmatched. The CDR3 totals 16 residues. The CDR3 coding sequence is TGTGCCAGCAGCTTAGGAAAGGGGGCCGTTAATTCACCCCTCCACTTT. This translates into CASSLGKGAVNSPLHF.

The rearrangement links TRBV7-8 to TRBJ2-2; no firm D call. V was clipped by 7 bases and J by 1 base, with 7 bases between them. CDR1 and CDR2 (germline): SGHVS, FQNEAQ. The CDR3 is 13 amino acids. CDR3 DNA: TGTGCCAGCATGGCGTGGAACACCGGGGAGCTGTTTTTT. Translating it yields CASMAWNTGELFF.

The chain combines TRBV11-2 with TRBJ2-7, with a possible D match to TRBD2 (6 bases). Per the germline V gene, CDR1 is SGHAT and CDR2 is FQNNGV. The CDR3 is made up of 14 amino acids. With 5 bases removed from V and 3 bases from J, the gap between germline ends came to 14 bases. CDR3 region: CASSGRWRGYEQYF. The CDR3 coding sequence is TGTGCCAGCAGCGGAAGATGGAGGGGCTACGAGCAGTACTTC.

The chain links TRBV19 to TRBJ2-5, with 15 bases identical to TRBD2. This CDR3 contains 15 residues. Germline CDR1 and CDR2: LNHDA and SQIVND (reference sequence). Trimming removed 7 bases from V and 4 bases from J; junction bases left unmatched: 4. DNA for the CDR3: TGTGCCAGTACCCTGGGACTAGCGGGGGGAGAGACCCAGTACTTC. Its translation: CASTLGLAGGETQYF.

V gene TRBV5-4 combines with J gene TRBJ2-3, with 10 bases fitting TRBD1. Germline lookup yields CDR1 SGHNT and CDR2 YYREEE (reference sequence). This CDR3 comprises 14 residues. Losses at the gene ends were 6 bases for V and 6 bases for J; bases not matched to a gene: 7. The CDR3 loop is CASNQGQGSDTQYF. CDR3 bases: TGTGCCAGCAACCAGGGACAGGGGAGTGATACGCAGTATTTT.

This clone appeared once. The genes are TRBV4-2 and TRBJ1-1; TRBD1 is a possible D gene (6 bases). V was cut by 2 bases and J by 0 bases, with 10 bases left in between. Looked up from germline, CDR1 is LGHNA and CDR2 is YNFKEQ. CDR3 size: 15 residues. The CDR3 DNA follows: TGTGCCAGCAGCCAATCAGGGGAAATGAACACTGAAGCTTTCTTT. It yields the protein CASSQSGEMNTEAFF.